Shown below are 2 T cell receptor beta chains from a single sample sequenced in a study of blood T cell repertoires in COVID-19. Sequencing was performed with immunoSEQ multiplex PCR; in TCRdb, only in-frame clones are kept and a portion is missing. The sample includes about 230,000 clones, 88% of them seen just once. The sample was peripheral blood. The receptors here all came from a woman aged 55-69 years with acute or convalescent COVID-19.

V is TRBV19 and J is TRBJ1-5; 10 bases align to TRBD1. The ends lost 9 bases at V and 2 bases at J; junction bases unmatched: 7. Germline V lookup: CDR1 LNHDA, CDR2 SQIVND (reference sequence). The length of the CDR3 is 15 residues. The CDR3, as DNA: TGTGCCAGCGGAGACAGGGGGCAAGGCAATCAGCCCCAGCATTTT. Protein: CASGDRGQGNQPQHF.

The chain recombines TRBV2 with TRBJ2-3; possibly TRBD1 for D (5 bases). The V gene lost 5 bases and the J gene lost 2 bases, with 20 bases spanning the gap. The CDR3 sequence is 17 residues long. Germline V lookup: CDR1 SNHLY, CDR2 FYNNEI. The CDR3 DNA reads as TGTGCCAGCAGTCCCCGACAGTTCTCCCAAAACACAGATACGCAGTATTTT. Translation gives CASSPRQFSQNTDTQYF.